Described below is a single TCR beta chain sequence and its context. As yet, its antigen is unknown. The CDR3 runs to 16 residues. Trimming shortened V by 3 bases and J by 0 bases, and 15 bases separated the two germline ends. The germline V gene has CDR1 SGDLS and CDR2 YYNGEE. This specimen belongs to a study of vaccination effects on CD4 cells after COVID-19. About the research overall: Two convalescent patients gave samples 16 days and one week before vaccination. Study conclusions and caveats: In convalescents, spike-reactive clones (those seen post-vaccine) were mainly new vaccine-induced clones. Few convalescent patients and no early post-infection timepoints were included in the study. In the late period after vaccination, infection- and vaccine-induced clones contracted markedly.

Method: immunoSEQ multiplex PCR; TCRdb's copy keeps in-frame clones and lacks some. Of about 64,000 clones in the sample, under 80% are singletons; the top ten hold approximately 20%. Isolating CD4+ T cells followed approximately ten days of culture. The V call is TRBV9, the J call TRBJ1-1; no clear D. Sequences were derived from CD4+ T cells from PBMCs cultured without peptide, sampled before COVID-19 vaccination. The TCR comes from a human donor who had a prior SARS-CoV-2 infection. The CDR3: CASSGPPWVMNTEAFF. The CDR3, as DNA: TGTGCCAGCAGCGGCCCTCCTTGGGTCATGAACACTGAAGCTTTCTTT.